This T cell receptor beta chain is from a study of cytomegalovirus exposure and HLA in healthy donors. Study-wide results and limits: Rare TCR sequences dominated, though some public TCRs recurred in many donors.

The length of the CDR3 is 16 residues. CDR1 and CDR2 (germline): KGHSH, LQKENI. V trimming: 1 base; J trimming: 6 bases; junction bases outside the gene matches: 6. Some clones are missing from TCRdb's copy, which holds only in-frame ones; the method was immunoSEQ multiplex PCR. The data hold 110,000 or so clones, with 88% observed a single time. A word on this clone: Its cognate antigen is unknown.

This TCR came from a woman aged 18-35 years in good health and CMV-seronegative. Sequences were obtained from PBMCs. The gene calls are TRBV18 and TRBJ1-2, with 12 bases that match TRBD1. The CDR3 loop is CASSPRGTGGGDGYTF. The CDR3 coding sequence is TGTGCCAGCTCACCACGAGGGACAGGGGGCGGTGATGGCTACACCTTC.